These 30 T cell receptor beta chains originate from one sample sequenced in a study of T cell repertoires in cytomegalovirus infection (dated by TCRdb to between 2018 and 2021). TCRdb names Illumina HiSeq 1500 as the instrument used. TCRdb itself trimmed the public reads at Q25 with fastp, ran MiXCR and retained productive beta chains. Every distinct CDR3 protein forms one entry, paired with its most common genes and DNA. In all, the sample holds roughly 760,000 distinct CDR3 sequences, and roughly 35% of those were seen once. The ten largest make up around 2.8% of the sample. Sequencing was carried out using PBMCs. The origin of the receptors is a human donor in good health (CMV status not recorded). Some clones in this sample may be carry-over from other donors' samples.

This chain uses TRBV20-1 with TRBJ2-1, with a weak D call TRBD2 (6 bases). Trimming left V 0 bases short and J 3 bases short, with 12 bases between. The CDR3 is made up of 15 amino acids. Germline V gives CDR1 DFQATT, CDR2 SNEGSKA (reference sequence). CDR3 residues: CSARDARLVYNEQFF. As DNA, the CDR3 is TGCAGTGCTAGAGACGCGAGACTAGTCTACAATGAGCAGTTCTTC.

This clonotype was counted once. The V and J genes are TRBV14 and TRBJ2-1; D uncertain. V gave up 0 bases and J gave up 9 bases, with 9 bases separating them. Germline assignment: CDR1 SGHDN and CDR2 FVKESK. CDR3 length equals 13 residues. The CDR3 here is CASSQDSRGEQFF. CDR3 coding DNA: TGTGCCAGCAGCCAAGATTCTAGAGGTGAGCAGTTCTTC.

CDR3 in DNA: TGTGCCAGCAGCTTAGGGCTAGCCGTAGATGAGCAGTTCTTC. Translation: CASSLGLAVDEQFF. The V and J genes are TRBV7-2 and TRBJ2-1, with a tentative D call TRBD2 (5 bases). The V gene's germline CDR1 is SGHTA and CDR2 FQGNSA. Trimming pared 1 base from V and 8 bases from J, leaving 12 bases between. The CDR3 is 14 residues long.

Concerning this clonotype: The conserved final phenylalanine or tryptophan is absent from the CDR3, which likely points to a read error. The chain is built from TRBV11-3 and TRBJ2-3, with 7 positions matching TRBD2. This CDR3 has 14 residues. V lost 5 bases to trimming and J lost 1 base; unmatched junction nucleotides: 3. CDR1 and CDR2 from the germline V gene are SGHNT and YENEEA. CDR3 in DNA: TGTGCCAGCAGCCTTGGGGGGGGCACAGATACGCAGTATTTA. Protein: CASSLGGGTDTQYL.

CDR3 region: CASSEALGTGVQPQHF. In DNA form, the CDR3 reads TGTGCCAGCAGTGAAGCGCTTGGGACAGGGGTTCAGCCCCAGCATTTT. The chain combines TRBV2 with TRBJ1-5, with 10 bases matching TRBD1. This CDR3 region has 16 residues. Per the germline V gene, CDR1 is SNHLY and CDR2 is FYNNEI. Trimming at V came to 0 bases and at J to 6 bases, leaving 5 bases not matched to a gene.

CDR3 loop: CSARVAGGPTGELFF. In DNA form, the CDR3 reads TGCAGTGCTAGAGTAGCGGGAGGGCCCACCGGGGAGCTGTTTTTT. V and J are TRBV20-1 and TRBJ2-2, with 11 bases that match TRBD2. Trimming at V came to 1 base and at J to 4 bases, leaving 2 bases not matched to a gene. Germline values: CDR1 DFQATT, CDR2 SNEGSKA (reference sequence). This CDR3 has 15 amino acids.

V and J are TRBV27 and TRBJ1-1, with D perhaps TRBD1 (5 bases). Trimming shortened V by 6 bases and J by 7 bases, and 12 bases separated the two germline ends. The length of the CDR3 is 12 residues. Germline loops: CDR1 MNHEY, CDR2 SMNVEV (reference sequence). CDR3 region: CASRPGPYEAFF. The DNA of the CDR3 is TGTGCCAGCAGACCGGGACCCTATGAAGCTTTCTTT.

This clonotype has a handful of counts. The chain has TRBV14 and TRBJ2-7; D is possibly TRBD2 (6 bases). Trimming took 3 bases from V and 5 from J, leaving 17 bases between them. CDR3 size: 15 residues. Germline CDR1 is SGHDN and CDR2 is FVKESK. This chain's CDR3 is CASSQGLLEGHEQYF. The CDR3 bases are TGTGCCAGCAGCCAGGGACTCTTGGAGGGCCACGAGCAGTACTTC.

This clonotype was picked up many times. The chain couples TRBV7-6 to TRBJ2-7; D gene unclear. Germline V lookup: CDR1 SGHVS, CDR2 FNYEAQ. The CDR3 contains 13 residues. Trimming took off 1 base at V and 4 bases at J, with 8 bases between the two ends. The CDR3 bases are TGTGCCAGCAGCTTAGGGCCGCAATACGAGCAGTACTTC. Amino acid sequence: CASSLGPQYEQYF.

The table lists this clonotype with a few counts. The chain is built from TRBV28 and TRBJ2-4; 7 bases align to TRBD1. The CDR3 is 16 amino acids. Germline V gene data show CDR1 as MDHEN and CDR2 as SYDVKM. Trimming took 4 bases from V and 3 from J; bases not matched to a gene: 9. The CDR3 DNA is TGTGCCAGCAGTTCCCCGACAGGGAAGGGCAAAAACATTCAGTACTTC. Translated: CASSSPTGKGKNIQYF.

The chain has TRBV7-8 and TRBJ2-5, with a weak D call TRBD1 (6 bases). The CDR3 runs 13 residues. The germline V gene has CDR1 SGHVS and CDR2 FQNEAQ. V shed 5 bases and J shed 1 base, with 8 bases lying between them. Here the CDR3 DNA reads TGTGCCAGCAGCACGGACAGCCAAGAGACCCAGTACTTC. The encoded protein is CASSTDSQETQYF.

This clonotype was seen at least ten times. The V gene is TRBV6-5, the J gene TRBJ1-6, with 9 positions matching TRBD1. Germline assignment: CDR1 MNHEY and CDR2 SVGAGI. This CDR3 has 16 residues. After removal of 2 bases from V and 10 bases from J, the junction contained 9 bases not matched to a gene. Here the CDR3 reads CASSYTDRGFGSPLHF. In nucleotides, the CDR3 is TGTGCCAGCAGTTACACGGACAGGGGATTTGGGTCACCCCTCCACTTT.

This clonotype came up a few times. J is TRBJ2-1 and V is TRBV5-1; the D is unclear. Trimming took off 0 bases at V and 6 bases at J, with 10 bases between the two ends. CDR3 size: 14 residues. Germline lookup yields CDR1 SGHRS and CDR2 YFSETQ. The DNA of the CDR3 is TGCGCCAGCAGCTTGGTCCCGTCCGGCAATGAGCAGTTCTTC. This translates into CASSLVPSGNEQFF.

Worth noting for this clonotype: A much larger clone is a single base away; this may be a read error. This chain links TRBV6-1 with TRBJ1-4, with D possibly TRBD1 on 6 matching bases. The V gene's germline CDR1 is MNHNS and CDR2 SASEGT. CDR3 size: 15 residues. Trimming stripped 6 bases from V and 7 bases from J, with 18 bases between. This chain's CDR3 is CASSRAQGWGEKLFF. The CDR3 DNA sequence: TGTGCCAGCAGCAGAGCACAGGGATGGGGTGAAAAACTGTTTTTT.

Here the CDR3 reads CSVDGGGLPKYF. The CDR3 nucleotides read TGCAGCGTTGACGGCGGTGGACTACCTAAGTACTTC. V gene TRBV29-1 combines with J gene TRBJ2-5; TRBD2 is a possible D gene (6 bases). Per the germline V gene, CDR1 is SQVTM and CDR2 is ANQGSEA. V lost 3 bases, J lost 12 bases, and 17 bases lay in between. This CDR3 has 12 amino acids.

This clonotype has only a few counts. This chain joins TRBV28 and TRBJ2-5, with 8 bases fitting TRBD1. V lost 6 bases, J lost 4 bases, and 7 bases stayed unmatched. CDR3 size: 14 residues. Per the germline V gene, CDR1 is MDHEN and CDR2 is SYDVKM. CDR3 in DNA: TGTGCCAGCAGCTCAGGGGGCTCAAGAGAGACCCAGTACTTC. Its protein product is CASSSGGSRETQYF.

The CDR3 bases are TGCAGCGTTGGGAACAGGGGGACGTACCAAGAGACCCAGTACTTC. It encodes CSVGNRGTYQETQYF. The rearrangement joins TRBV29-1 to TRBJ2-5; TRBD1 aligns across 8 bases. This CDR3 contains 15 residues. Trimming took 4 bases from V and 0 from J; bases not matched to a gene: 7. Germline CDR1 reads SQVTM; CDR2 reads ANQGSEA. Full variable domain (missing parts from reference TRBV29-1 and TRBJ2-5): SAVISQKPSRDICQRGTSLTIQCQVDSQVTMMFWYRQQPGQSLTLIATANQGSEATYESGFVIDKFPISRPNLTFSTLTVSNMSPEDSSIYLCSVGNRGTYQETQYFGPGTRLLVL.

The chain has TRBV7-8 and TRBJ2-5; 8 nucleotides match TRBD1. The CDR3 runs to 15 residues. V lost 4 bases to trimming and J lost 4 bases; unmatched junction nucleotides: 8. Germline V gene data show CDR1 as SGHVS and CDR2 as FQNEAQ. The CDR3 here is CASSSWTGRGETQYF. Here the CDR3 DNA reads TGTGCCAGCAGCTCCTGGACAGGGCGGGGAGAGACCCAGTACTTC.

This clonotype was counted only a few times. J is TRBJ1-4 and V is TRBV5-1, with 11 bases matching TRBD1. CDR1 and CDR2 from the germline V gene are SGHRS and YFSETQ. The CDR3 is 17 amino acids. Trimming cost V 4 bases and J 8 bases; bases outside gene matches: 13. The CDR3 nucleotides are TGCGCCAGCAGCCCGGGGACAGGGGGGCTTTTTTCCGAAAAACTGTTTTTT. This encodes CASSPGTGGLFSEKLFF.

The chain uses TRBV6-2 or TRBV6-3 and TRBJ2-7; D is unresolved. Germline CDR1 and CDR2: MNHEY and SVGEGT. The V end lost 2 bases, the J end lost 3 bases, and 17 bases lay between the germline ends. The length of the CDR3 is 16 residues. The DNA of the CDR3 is TGTGCCAGCAGTTACCCTAACGACGGACCAGACTACGAGCAGTACTTC. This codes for CASSYPNDGPDYEQYF.

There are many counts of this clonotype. In nucleotides, the CDR3 is TGCAGTGCCTCTAGCGGGGTCACAGATACGCAGTATTTT. Residues: CSASSGVTDTQYF. This chain joins TRBV20-1 and TRBJ2-3, with TRBD2 identical over 9 bases. This CDR3 comprises 13 residues. V lost 6 bases and J lost 2; bases outside the gene matches: 3. The germline V gene has CDR1 DFQATT and CDR2 SNEGSKA (reference sequence).

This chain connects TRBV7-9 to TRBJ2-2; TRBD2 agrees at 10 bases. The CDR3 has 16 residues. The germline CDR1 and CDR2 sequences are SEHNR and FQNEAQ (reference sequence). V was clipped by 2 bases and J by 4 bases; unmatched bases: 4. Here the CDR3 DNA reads TGTGCCAGCAGCTTACCTAGCGGGGGCCGCACCGGGGAGCTGTTTTTT. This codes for CASSLPSGGRTGELFF.

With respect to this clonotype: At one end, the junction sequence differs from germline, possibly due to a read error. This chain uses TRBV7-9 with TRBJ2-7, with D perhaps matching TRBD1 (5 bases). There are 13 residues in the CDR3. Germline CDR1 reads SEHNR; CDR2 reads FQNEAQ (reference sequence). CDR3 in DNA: TGTGCCAGCAGCTTAGTGACAGCCTACGAGAAGTACTTC. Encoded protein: CASSLVTAYEKYF. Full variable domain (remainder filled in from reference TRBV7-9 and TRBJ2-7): DTGVSQNPRHKITKRGQNVTFRCDPISEHNRLYWYRQTLGQGPEFLTYFQNEAQLEKSRLLSDRFSAERPKGSFSTLEIQRTEQGDSAMYLCASSLVTAYEKYFGPGTRLTVT.

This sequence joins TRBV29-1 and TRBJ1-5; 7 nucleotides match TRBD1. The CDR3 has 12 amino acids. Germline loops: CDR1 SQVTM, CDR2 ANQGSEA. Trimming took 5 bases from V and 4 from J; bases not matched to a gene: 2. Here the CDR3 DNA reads TGCAGCGTTCGACAGGGAAATCAGCCCCAGCATTTT. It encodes CSVRQGNQPQHF.

The CDR3 is CASSLPGAPGQPQHF. In DNA, the CDR3 is TGTGCCAGCAGTTTACCCGGGGCGCCGGGGCAGCCCCAGCATTTT. This chain links TRBV28 with TRBJ1-5, with D possibly TRBD1 on 5 matching bases. Germline CDR1 and CDR2: MDHEN and SYDVKM. Trimming removed 2 bases at V and 7 bases at J, with 15 bases between. This CDR3 is built from 15 residues.

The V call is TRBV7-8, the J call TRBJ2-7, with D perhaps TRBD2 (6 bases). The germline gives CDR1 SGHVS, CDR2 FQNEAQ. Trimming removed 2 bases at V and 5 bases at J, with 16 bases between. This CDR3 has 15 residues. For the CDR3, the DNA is TGTGCCAGCAGCTTACGATTTGCGGGGCCGGACGAGCAGTACTTC. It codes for CASSLRFAGPDEQYF.

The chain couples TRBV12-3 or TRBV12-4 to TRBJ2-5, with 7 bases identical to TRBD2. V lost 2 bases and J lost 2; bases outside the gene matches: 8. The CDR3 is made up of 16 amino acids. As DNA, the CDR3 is TGTGCCAGCAGTTTATATTTATCGGGGGGTCAAGAGACCCAGTACTTC. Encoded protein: CASSLYLSGGQETQYF.

This CDR3 reads CASSPRLAGGMDEQFF. In nucleotides, the CDR3 is TGTGCCAGCAGCCCCCGTTTAGCGGGAGGGATGGATGAGCAGTTCTTC. J is TRBJ2-1 and V is TRBV11-2; 11 bases align to TRBD2. The CDR3 has 16 amino acids. Germline loops: CDR1 SGHAT, CDR2 FQNNGV. V shed 5 bases and J 8 bases; nucleotides not matched to a gene: 11.

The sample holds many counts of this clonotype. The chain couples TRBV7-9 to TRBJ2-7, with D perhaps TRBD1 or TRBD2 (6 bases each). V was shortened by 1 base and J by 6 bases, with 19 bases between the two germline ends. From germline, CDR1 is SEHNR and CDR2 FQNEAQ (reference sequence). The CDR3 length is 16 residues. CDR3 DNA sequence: TGTGCCAGCAGCTTAGGAGGAGGGGGTCAGGGAGCCGAGCAGTACTTC. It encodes CASSLGGGGQGAEQYF.

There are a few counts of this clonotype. This CDR3 reads CASSPQWAKLYNEQFF. The CDR3 DNA reads TGTGCCAGCAGCCCCCAGTGGGCCAAGTTATACAATGAGCAGTTCTTC. V gene TRBV6-2 or TRBV6-3 combines with J gene TRBJ2-1; D is ambiguous. Germline values: CDR1 MNHEY, CDR2 SVGEGT. The CDR3 runs to 16 residues. The V and J ends lost 6 bases and 4 bases respectively, with 19 bases between them.